Shown below are 6 T cell receptor beta chains from a single sample sequenced in a study of Ad26.COV2.S vaccination and SARS-CoV-2 variants. Measured with immunoSEQ multiplex PCR; TCRdb has only the in-frame clones, and not every one. Of roughly 270,000 clones listed, more than 70% are singletons. As to treatment: some 20 received Ad26.COV2.S at low or high dose, single or two shots; about 5 received placebo; per-sample allocation not given. Samples came from day 63 after the first vaccine or placebo injection. Specimen: peripheral blood, collected in a trial of Ad26.COV2.S vaccine versus placebo. These receptors came from a person aged 18 to 65 who received the Ad26.COV2.S COVID-19 vaccine or a placebo.

This sequence joins TRBV19 and TRBJ1-4; D remains ambiguous. Germline CDR1 LNHDA, CDR2 SQIVND (reference sequence). V lost 4 bases, J lost 8 bases, and 11 bases lay in between. The CDR3 length is 13 residues. The CDR3, as DNA: TGTGCCAGTAGTACATCGAGTGTGGAAAAACTGTTTTTT. Translation: CASSTSSVEKLFF.

The chain is built from TRBV30 and TRBJ1-1; no clear D. Germline V gene data show CDR1 as GTSNPN and CDR2 as SVGIG (reference sequence). This CDR3 has 11 amino acids. V was trimmed by 5 bases and J by 1 base, leaving 5 bases between them. CDR3 nucleotides: TGTGCCTGGGGAGGGAACACTGAAGCTTTCTTT. It specifies CAWGGNTEAFF.

This clone has more than one count but fewer than ten. The gene calls are TRBV5-1 and TRBJ1-6, with TRBD1 as a possible D gene (5 bases). There are 17 residues in the CDR3. Germline CDR1 reads SGHRS; CDR2 reads YFSETQ. Trimming took off 3 bases at V and 6 bases at J, with 19 bases between the two ends. CDR3 sequence: CASSWGWEGKFNSPLHF. The CDR3 DNA is TGCGCCAGCAGCTGGGGGTGGGAGGGGAAATTTAATTCACCCCTCCACTTT.

The V gene is TRBV9, the J gene TRBJ2-7; perhaps TRBD1 as D (5 bases). Germline CDR1 SGDLS, CDR2 YYNGEE. The CDR3 is made up of 16 amino acids. V was trimmed by 0 bases and J by 0 bases, leaving 13 bases between them. Here the CDR3 DNA reads TGTGCCAGCAGCGTAGGAGGCAGGGCCGTCTCCTACGAGCAGTACTTC. It codes for CASSVGGRAVSYEQYF.

The chain joins TRBV7-6 to TRBJ1-1; 7 bases are shared with TRBD1. V lost 3 bases to trimming and J lost 1 base; unmatched junction nucleotides: 2. The length of the CDR3 is 14 residues. Germline CDR1 and CDR2: SGHVS and FNYEAQ. Here the CDR3 reads CASSFGTANTEAFF. The CDR3 bases are TGTGCCAGCAGCTTTGGGACAGCGAACACTGAAGCTTTCTTT.

The chain joins TRBV4-1 to TRBJ2-7; 15 bases align to TRBD2. This CDR3 is 20 amino acids long. The junction had 15 bases not matched to a gene; V was cut back by 2 bases and J by 4 bases. Germline CDR1 is MGHRA and CDR2 is YSYEKL. The CDR3 spells CASSQFIQGLAGGPNYEQYF. The CDR3 DNA follows: TGCGCCAGCAGCCAATTCATCCAGGGACTAGCGGGAGGACCAAATTACGAGCAGTACTTC.